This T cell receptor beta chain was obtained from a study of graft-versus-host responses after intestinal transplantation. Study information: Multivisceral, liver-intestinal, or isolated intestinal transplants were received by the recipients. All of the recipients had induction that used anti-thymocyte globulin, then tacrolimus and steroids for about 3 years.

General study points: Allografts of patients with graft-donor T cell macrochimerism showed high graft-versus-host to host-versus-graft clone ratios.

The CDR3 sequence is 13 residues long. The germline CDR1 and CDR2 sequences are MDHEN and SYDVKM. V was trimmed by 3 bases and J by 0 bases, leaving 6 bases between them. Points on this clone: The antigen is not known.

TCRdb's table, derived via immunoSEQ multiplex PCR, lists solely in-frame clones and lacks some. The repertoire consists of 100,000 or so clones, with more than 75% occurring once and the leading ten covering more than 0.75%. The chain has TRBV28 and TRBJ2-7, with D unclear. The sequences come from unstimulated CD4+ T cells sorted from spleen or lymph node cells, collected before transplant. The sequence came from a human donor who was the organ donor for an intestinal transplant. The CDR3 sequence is CASSFGFSYEQYF. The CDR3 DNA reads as TGTGCCAGCAGTTTTGGGTTCTCCTACGAGCAGTACTTC.